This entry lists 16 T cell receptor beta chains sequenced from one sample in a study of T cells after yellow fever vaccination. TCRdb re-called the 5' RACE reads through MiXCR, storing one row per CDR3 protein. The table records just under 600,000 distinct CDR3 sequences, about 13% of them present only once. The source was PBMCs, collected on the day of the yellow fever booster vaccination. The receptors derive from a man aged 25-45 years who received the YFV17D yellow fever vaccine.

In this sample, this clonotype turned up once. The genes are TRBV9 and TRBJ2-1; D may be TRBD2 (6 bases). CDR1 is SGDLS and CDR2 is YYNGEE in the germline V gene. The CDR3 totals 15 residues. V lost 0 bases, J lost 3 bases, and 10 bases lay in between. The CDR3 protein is CASSVAGDRYNEQFF. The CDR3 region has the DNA TGTGCCAGCAGCGTAGCGGGGGATCGCTACAATGAGCAGTTCTTC.

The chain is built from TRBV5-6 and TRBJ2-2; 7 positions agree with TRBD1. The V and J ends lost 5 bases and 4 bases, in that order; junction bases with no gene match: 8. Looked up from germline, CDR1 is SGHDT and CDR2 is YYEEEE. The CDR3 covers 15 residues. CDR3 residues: CASRSQGVSTGELFF. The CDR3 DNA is TGTGCCAGCAGATCCCAGGGGGTTAGCACCGGGGAGCTGTTTTTT.

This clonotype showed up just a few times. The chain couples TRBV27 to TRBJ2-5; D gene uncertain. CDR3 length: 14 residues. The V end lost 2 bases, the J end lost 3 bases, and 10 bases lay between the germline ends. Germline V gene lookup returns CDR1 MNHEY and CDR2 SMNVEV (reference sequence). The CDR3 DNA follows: TGTGCCAGCAGTTTAGGGGTGGCAGAAGAGACCCAGTACTTC. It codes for CASSLGVAEETQYF.

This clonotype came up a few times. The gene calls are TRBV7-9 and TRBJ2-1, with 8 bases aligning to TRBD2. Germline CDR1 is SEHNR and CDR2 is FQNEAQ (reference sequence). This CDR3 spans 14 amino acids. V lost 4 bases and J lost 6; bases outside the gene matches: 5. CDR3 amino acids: CASSSTSGANEQFF. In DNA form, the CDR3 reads TGTGCCAGCAGCTCTACTAGCGGAGCCAATGAGCAGTTCTTC.

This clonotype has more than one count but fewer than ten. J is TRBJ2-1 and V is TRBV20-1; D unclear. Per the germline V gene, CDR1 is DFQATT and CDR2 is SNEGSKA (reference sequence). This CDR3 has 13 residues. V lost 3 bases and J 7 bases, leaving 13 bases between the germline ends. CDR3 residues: CSARPPARNEQFF. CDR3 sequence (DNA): TGCAGTGCTAGGCCCCCCGCCAGGAATGAGCAGTTCTTC.

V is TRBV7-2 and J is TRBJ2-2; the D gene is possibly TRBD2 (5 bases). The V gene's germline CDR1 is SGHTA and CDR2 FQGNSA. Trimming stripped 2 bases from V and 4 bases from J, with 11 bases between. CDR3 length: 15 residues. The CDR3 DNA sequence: TGTGCCAGCAGCTTAACCGGGATCAGCACCGGGGAGCTGTTTTTT. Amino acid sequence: CASSLTGISTGELFF.

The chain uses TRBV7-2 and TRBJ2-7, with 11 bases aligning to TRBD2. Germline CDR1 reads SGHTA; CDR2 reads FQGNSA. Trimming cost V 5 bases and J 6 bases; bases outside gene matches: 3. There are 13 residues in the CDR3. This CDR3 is CASSNSGRGEQYF. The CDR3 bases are TGTGCCAGCAGCAATAGCGGGAGGGGCGAGCAGTACTTC.

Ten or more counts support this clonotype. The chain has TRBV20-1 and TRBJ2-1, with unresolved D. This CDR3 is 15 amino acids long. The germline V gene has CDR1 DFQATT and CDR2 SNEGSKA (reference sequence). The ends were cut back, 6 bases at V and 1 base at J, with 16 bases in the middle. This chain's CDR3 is CSAPRALGSYNEQFF. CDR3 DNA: TGCAGTGCCCCTAGGGCTCTTGGGTCCTACAATGAGCAGTTCTTC.

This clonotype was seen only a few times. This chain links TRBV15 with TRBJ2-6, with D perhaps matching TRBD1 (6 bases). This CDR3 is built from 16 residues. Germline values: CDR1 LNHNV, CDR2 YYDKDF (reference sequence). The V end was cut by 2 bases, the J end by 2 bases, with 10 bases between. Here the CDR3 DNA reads TGTGCCACCAGCAGACCAACAGGGCCTGGGGCCAACGTCCTGACTTTC. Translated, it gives CATSRPTGPGANVLTF.

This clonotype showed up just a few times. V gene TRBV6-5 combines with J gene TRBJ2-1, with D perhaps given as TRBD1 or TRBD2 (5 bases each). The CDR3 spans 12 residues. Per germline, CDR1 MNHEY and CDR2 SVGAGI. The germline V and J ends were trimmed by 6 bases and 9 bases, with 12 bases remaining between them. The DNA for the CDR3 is TGTGCCAGCAGCGCCAACGGGGCTGAGCAGTTCTTC. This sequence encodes CASSANGAEQFF.

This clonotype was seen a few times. The CDR3 DNA follows: TGTGCCAGCTCCCGTAGCAGGGAAGAGACCCAGTACTTC. This sequence encodes CASSRSREETQYF. The chain uses TRBV18 and TRBJ2-5, with D perhaps matching TRBD1 (5 bases). Germline V gene lookup returns CDR1 KGHSH and CDR2 LQKENI. The CDR3 has 13 residues. Trimming shortened V by 6 bases and J by 3 bases, and 11 bases separated the two germline ends.

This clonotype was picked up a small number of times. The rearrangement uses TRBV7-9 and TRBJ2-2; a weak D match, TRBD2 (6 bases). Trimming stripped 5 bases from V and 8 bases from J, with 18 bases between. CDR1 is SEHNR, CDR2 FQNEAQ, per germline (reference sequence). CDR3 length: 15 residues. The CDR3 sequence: CASSLPGLQQGELFF. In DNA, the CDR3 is TGTGCCAGCAGCCTCCCGGGACTCCAACAAGGGGAGCTGTTTTTT.

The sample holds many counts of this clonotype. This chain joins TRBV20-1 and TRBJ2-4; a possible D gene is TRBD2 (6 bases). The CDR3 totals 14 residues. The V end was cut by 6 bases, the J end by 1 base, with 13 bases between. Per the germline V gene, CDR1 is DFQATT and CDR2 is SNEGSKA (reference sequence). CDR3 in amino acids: CSAEPGGAKNIQYF. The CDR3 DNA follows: TGCAGTGCCGAGCCCGGGGGTGCCAAAAACATTCAGTACTTC.

The CDR3 DNA reads as TGCGCCAGCAGGACTAGCGGGAGGGGTCAAGATACGCAGTATTTT. It yields the protein CASRTSGRGQDTQYF. This rearrangement joins TRBV5-1 to TRBJ2-3; 14 nucleotides match TRBD2. The CDR3 contains 15 residues. The V segment lost 5 bases and the J segment 5 bases; nucleotides outside the gene matches: 4. CDR1 SGHRS and CDR2 YFSETQ come from the germline V gene.

The CDR3 here is CSARVSGGTVEQFF. The CDR3 nucleotides are TGCAGTGCTAGAGTCAGCGGGGGTACCGTGGAGCAGTTCTTC. The gene calls are TRBV20-1 and TRBJ2-1, with TRBD2 identical over 8 bases. The CDR3 sequence is 14 residues long. Germline CDR1 and CDR2: DFQATT and SNEGSKA (reference sequence). The trim removed 1 base at V and 10 bases at J, leaving 9 bases unmatched.

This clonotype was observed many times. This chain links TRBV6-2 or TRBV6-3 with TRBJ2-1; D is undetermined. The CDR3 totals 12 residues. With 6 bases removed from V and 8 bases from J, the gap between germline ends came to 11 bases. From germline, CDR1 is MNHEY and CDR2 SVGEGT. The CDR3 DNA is TGTGCCAGCAGCCTGAACACCCATGAGCAGTTCTTC. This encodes CASSLNTHEQFF.